The 29 T cell receptor beta chains reported below all come from one sample, sequenced in a study of PD-1 blockade in mismatch repair-deficient tumors. The table came from immunoSEQ multiplex PCR; TCRdb's copy has only in-frame clones and leaves some out. The table includes about 38,000 clones, 75% to 85% detected once. This specimen was peripheral blood, taken 4 weeks after starting pembrolizumab. All receptors derive from an adult with mismatch repair-deficient cancer.

The chain uses TRBV7-3 and TRBJ2-7; D may be TRBD2 (6 bases). CDR1 and CDR2 (germline): SGHTA, FQGTGA. This CDR3 has 13 residues. The germline V and J ends were trimmed by 2 bases and 6 bases, with 11 bases remaining between them. CDR3 DNA: TGTGCCAGCAGCTTATCCGGGAGCCGCGAGCAGTACTTC. It encodes CASSLSGSREQYF. Full variable domain (remainder filled in from reference TRBV7-3 and TRBJ2-7): GAGVSQTPSNKVTEKGKYVELRCDPISGHTALYWYRQSLGQGPEFLIYFQGTGAADDSGLPNDRFFAVRPEGSVSTLKIQRTERGDSAVYLCASSLSGSREQYFGPGTRLTVT.

The chain is built from TRBV7-8 and TRBJ2-7; tentatively, D is TRBD1 (6 bases). The CDR3 is made up of 14 amino acids. Germline V gene lookup returns CDR1 SGHVS and CDR2 FQNEAQ. V was pared by 3 bases and J by 4 bases, with 13 bases between. In nucleotides, the CDR3 is TGTGCCAGCAGCTTTCAGGGGCTGTTTTACGAGCAGTACTTC. It is translated as CASSFQGLFYEQYF.

The chain recombines TRBV18 with TRBJ2-1; unclear D gene. CDR1 and CDR2 (germline): KGHSH, LQKENI. This CDR3 comprises 13 residues. Trimming pared 3 bases from V and 3 bases from J, leaving 6 bases between. CDR3 sequence (DNA): TGTGCCAGCTCACCTCCGGACTACAATGAGCAGTTCTTC. Protein: CASSPPDYNEQFF.

This clone showed up many times. The chain recombines TRBV4-2 with TRBJ1-4; tentatively, D is TRBD1 (5 bases). In germline, CDR1 is LGHNA, CDR2 YNFKEQ. The CDR3 sequence is 16 residues long. The V end was cut by 5 bases, the J end by 3 bases, with 16 bases between. In DNA, the CDR3 is TGTGCCAGCAGCTTGGGGGGTCGGGGGTCTAATGAAAAACTGTTTTTT. It yields the protein CASSLGGRGSNEKLFF.

The chain combines TRBV2 with TRBJ2-3; D is ambiguous. CDR3 length: 14 amino acids. V was shortened by 2 bases and J by 9 bases, with 15 bases between the two germline ends. Germline loops: CDR1 SNHLY, CDR2 FYNNEI. Here the CDR3 reads CASSESPRPLTQYF. The CDR3 DNA reads TGTGCCAGCAGTGAATCCCCACGGCCTCTAACGCAGTATTTT.

The rearrangement joins TRBV4-1 to TRBJ1-4; D remains unclear. Looked up from germline, CDR1 is MGHRA and CDR2 is YSYEKL. This CDR3 contains 17 residues. The V gene lost 1 base and the J gene lost 6 bases, with 18 bases spanning the gap. CDR3 loop: CASSQVPGLTEDEKLFF. Here the CDR3 DNA reads TGCGCCAGCAGCCAAGTCCCCGGGTTGACGGAAGATGAAAAACTGTTTTTT.

This clone came up once. The rearrangement joins TRBV5-1 to TRBJ2-5; 9 positions agree with TRBD1. The V segment lost 0 bases and the J segment 5 bases; nucleotides outside the gene matches: 8. There are 16 residues in the CDR3. Germline CDR1 SGHRS, CDR2 YFSETQ. CDR3 sequence: CASSLGPGTGSETQYF. CDR3 sequence (DNA): TGCGCCAGCAGCTTGGGCCCCGGGACAGGGTCGGAGACCCAGTACTTC.

The V gene is TRBV2, the J gene TRBJ1-2; D call uncertain. The CDR3 totals 13 residues. V lost 2 bases to trimming and J lost 3 bases, with 7 bases between them. Germline V gives CDR1 SNHLY, CDR2 FYNNEI. The CDR3 region is CASSEWEDYGYTF. The CDR3 coding sequence is TGTGCCAGCAGTGAATGGGAGGACTATGGCTACACCTTC.

This clone was detected only once. The V call is TRBV29-1, the J call TRBJ2-7; D might be TRBD1 or TRBD2, each matching 5 bases. The CDR3 spans 14 residues. Per germline, CDR1 SQVTM and CDR2 ANQGSEA. The V end was cut by 7 bases, the J end by 2 bases, with 18 bases between. This CDR3 is CSATTGTGTYEQYF. For the CDR3, the DNA is TGCAGCGCCACTACCGGGACGGGGACCTACGAGCAGTACTTC.

The chain carries TRBV19 and TRBJ2-7; weak D call: TRBD1 (6 bases). The V gene's germline CDR1 is LNHDA and CDR2 SQIVND (reference sequence). The germline V and J ends were trimmed by 6 bases and 1 base, with 13 bases remaining between them. The CDR3 runs 14 residues. CDR3: CASRAQTGSYEQYF. DNA of the CDR3: TGTGCCAGTAGAGCACAGACAGGTTCCTACGAGCAGTACTTC. Combining the CDR3 with reference TRBV19 and TRBJ2-7 gives the whole variable domain DGGITQSPKYLFRKEGQNVTLSCEQNLNHDAMYWYRQDPGQGLRLIYYSQIVNDFQKGDIAEGYSVSREKKESFPLTVTSAQKNPTAFYLCASRAQTGSYEQYFGPGTRLTVT.

The chain uses TRBV25-1 and TRBJ2-2; 8 nucleotides line up with TRBD2. J lost 0 bases, V lost 5 bases, and 5 bases had no gene match. CDR3 length: 16 amino acids. The germline V gene encodes CDR1 MGHDK and CDR2 SYGVNS. The CDR3 loop reads CASSSERESNTGELFF. As DNA, the CDR3 is TGTGCCAGCAGTTCTGAGCGGGAGTCGAACACCGGGGAGCTGTTTTTT.

This sequence joins TRBV27 and TRBJ2-3; D uncertain. Trimming left V 4 bases short and J 6 bases short, with 20 bases between. CDR3 size: 16 residues. The V gene's germline CDR1 is MNHEY and CDR2 SMNVEV (reference sequence). Here the CDR3 DNA reads TGTGCCAGCAGTTATACCGCTGATGACTTGAGGGATACGCAGTATTTT. This codes for CASSYTADDLRDTQYF.

The chain has TRBV19 and TRBJ2-1; D is ambiguous. CDR1 and CDR2 (germline): LNHDA, SQIVND (reference sequence). The CDR3 consists of 14 residues. The ends were cut back, 2 bases at V and 7 bases at J, with 12 bases in the middle. CDR3 nucleotide sequence: TGTGCCAGTAGTATAATGGGCCCATGGAATGAGCAGTTCTTC. Its protein is CASSIMGPWNEQFF.

The chain couples TRBV4-1 to TRBJ2-5; 9 bases are shared with TRBD1. J was trimmed by 4 bases and V by 1 base; bases with no gene match: 13. CDR3 size: 18 residues. Germline CDR1 is MGHRA and CDR2 is YSYEKL. CDR3 sequence: CASSQGIKGDRALETQYF. Written as DNA, the CDR3 is TGCGCCAGCAGCCAAGGCATTAAAGGGGACAGGGCTTTAGAGACCCAGTACTTC.

This chain links TRBV11-1 with TRBJ2-1; 14 bases fit TRBD2. CDR1 is SGHAT, CDR2 FQDESV, per germline (reference sequence). The CDR3 length is 15 residues. V shed 3 bases, J shed 5 bases, and the junction held 0 bases outside the gene matches. For the CDR3, the DNA is TGTGCCAGCAGCTTGGGACTAGCGGGAGACAATGAGCAGTTCTTC. Its translation is CASSLGLAGDNEQFF.

V and J are TRBV27 and TRBJ1-1; unclear D gene. Trimming removed 1 base from V and 3 bases from J, with 9 bases in between. Germline lookup yields CDR1 MNHEY and CDR2 SMNVEV (reference sequence). This CDR3 spans 14 amino acids. CDR3 sequence reads: CASSLWGKDTEAFF. As DNA, the CDR3 is TGTGCCAGCAGTTTATGGGGAAAGGACACTGAAGCTTTCTTT.

This chain connects TRBV18 to TRBJ2-7; D unclear. Germline V gene data show CDR1 as KGHSH and CDR2 as LQKENI. V lost 3 bases, J lost 3 bases, and 9 bases lay in between. The CDR3 runs to 13 residues. The CDR3 reads CASSPQGYYEQYF. In nucleotides, the CDR3 is TGTGCCAGCTCACCTCAAGGTTACTACGAGCAGTACTTC.

J is TRBJ1-1 and V is TRBV4-3; D is uncertain. Trimming took 0 bases from V and 4 from J, leaving 12 bases between them. Germline V gene data show CDR1 as LGHNA and CDR2 as YSLEER. The length of the CDR3 is 15 residues. The CDR3 reads CASSQEDLVGTEAFF. CDR3 sequence (DNA): TGCGCCAGCAGCCAAGAAGATTTGGTGGGCACTGAAGCTTTCTTT.

This chain links TRBV11-2 with TRBJ2-7, with 7 bases aligning to TRBD2. Trimming cost V 1 base and J 2 bases; bases outside gene matches: 2. The CDR3 spans 14 residues. Germline values: CDR1 SGHAT, CDR2 FQNNGV. The CDR3 here is CASSLGGGTYEQYF. In DNA, the CDR3 is TGTGCCAGCAGCTTAGGCGGGGGAACCTACGAGCAGTACTTC.

To note about this clone: This CDR3 is also generated by other DNA sequences in the sample. The chain carries TRBV29-1 and TRBJ2-5; TRBD2 agrees at 11 bases. The germline CDR1 and CDR2 sequences are SQVTM and ANQGSEA. Trimming removed 5 bases from V and 5 bases from J; junction bases left unmatched: 1. This CDR3 has 12 amino acids. CDR3 amino acids: CSVLAGGETQYF. CDR3 DNA sequence: TGCAGCGTTCTAGCGGGAGGTGAGACCCAGTACTTC. The full variable domain, in which reference TRBV29-1 and TRBJ2-5 provide the parts outside the CDR3, is SAVISQKPSRDICQRGTSLTIQCQVDSQVTMMFWYRQQPGQSLTLIATANQGSEATYESGFVIDKFPISRPNLTFSTLTVSNMSPEDSSIYLCSVLAGGETQYFGPGTRLLVL.

The chain uses TRBV10-3 and TRBJ2-7, with a weak D call TRBD1 (6 bases). This CDR3 comprises 15 residues. CDR1 and CDR2 (germline): ENHRY, SYGVKD. The V end lost 8 bases, the J end lost 2 bases, and 19 bases lay between the germline ends. The CDR3 sequence is CAILDETGVTYEQYF. As DNA, the CDR3 is TGTGCCATCTTAGATGAGACAGGCGTCACCTACGAGCAGTACTTC.

The rearrangement joins TRBV5-1 to TRBJ2-2, with 10 bases that match TRBD2. V trimming: 2 bases; J trimming: 4 bases; junction bases outside the gene matches: 8. The CDR3 length is 17 residues. Germline CDR1 SGHRS, CDR2 YFSETQ. The CDR3 sequence: CASSFASGRTSTGELFF. CDR3 DNA: TGCGCCAGCAGCTTCGCTAGCGGGAGAACGAGCACCGGGGAGCTGTTTTTT.

The chain joins TRBV4-3 to TRBJ2-6; D ambiguous. Trimming left V 4 bases short and J 0 bases short, with 13 bases between. There are 17 residues in the CDR3. Germline V gives CDR1 LGHNA, CDR2 YSLEER. For the CDR3, the DNA is TGCGCCAGCAGCCTTCCCGTCTATTCCTCTGGGGCCAACGTCCTGACTTTC. Protein product: CASSLPVYSSGANVLTF.

The genes are TRBV14 and TRBJ2-5; TRBD2 matches at 9 bases. The ends lost 3 bases at V and 5 bases at J; junction bases unmatched: 4. The CDR3 has 14 amino acids. Germline CDR1 SGHDN, CDR2 FVKESK. CDR3 coding DNA: TGTGCCAGCAGCCACCTAGCGGGATGGGAGACCCAGTACTTC. Protein: CASSHLAGWETQYF.

CDR3 sequence reads: CASRQDRVGETQYF. As DNA, the CDR3 is TGTGCCAGCAGACAGGACAGGGTAGGGGAGACCCAGTACTTC. The chain is built from TRBV28 and TRBJ2-5; 8 nucleotides line up with TRBD1. The CDR3 is made up of 14 amino acids. V gave up 6 bases and J gave up 5 bases; unmatched junction bases: 8. Germline V lookup: CDR1 MDHEN, CDR2 SYDVKM.

This clone was seen only a few times. This sequence joins TRBV6-5 and TRBJ1-1, with 9 bases lining up with TRBD1. This CDR3 has 15 residues. Trimming removed 6 bases from V and 7 bases from J; junction bases left unmatched: 12. Germline CDR1 reads MNHEY; CDR2 reads SVGAGI. The CDR3 nucleotides read TGTGCCAGCAGCCGCTGGACAGGGGATCTAGGTGAAGCTTTCTTT. As protein: CASSRWTGDLGEAFF.

The J gene is TRBJ1-4, the V gene TRBV27; no firm D call. This CDR3 spans 15 amino acids. V dropped 6 bases and J dropped 5 bases, with 16 bases sitting between them. The germline V gene has CDR1 MNHEY and CDR2 SMNVEV (reference sequence). The CDR3 sequence is CASRPGPPLNEKLFF. DNA of the CDR3: TGTGCCAGCAGACCCGGGCCCCCCTTAAATGAAAAACTGTTTTTT.

The rearrangement links TRBV19 to TRBJ1-4, with TRBD1 matching over 10 bases. Germline V gene sequence: CDR1 LNHDA, CDR2 SQIVND (reference sequence). J was trimmed by 3 bases and V by 3 bases; bases with no gene match: 4. The CDR3 has 16 amino acids. The CDR3 loop is CASSIWTGGPNEKLFF. DNA of the CDR3: TGTGCCAGTAGTATTTGGACAGGGGGTCCTAATGAAAAACTGTTTTTT.

DNA for the CDR3: TGCGCCAGCAGCCCCCTTTACACGGGACCGAACACCGGGGAGCTGTTTTTT. Amino acids: CASSPLYTGPNTGELFF. The chain joins TRBV5-1 to TRBJ2-2; TRBD1 or TRBD2 may be the D gene (5 bases each). This CDR3 contains 17 residues. Germline V gene sequence: CDR1 SGHRS, CDR2 YFSETQ. The V end was cut by 4 bases, the J end by 0 bases, with 16 bases between.